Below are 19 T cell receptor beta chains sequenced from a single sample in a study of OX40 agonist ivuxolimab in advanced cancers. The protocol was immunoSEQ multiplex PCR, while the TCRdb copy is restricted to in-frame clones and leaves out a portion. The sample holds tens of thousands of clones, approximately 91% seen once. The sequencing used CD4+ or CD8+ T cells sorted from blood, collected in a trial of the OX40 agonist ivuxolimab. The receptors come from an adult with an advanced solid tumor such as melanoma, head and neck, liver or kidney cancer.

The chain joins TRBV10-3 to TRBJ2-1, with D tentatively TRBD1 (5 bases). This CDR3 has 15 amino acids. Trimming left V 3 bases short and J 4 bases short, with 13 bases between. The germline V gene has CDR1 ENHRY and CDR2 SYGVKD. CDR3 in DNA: TGTGCCATCAGTGATCAAGGGGCTCCGTACAATGAGCAGTTCTTC. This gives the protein CAISDQGAPYNEQFF.

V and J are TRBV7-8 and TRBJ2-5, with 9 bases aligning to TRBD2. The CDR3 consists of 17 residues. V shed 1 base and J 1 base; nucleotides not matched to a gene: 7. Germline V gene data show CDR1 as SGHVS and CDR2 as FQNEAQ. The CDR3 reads CASSLDMTSGPQETQYF. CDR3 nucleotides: TGTGCCAGCAGCTTAGATATGACTAGCGGACCCCAAGAGACCCAGTACTTC.

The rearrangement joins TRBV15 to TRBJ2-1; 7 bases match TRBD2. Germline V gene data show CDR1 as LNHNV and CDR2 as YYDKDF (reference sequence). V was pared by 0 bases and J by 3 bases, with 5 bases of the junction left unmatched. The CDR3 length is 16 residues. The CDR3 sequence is CATSRDRSGNYNEQFF. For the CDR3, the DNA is TGTGCCACCAGCAGAGATCGAAGCGGGAACTACAATGAGCAGTTCTTC.

The CDR3 bases are TGTGCCAGCAGCCCCTCGGCGGGGGGCCTAAACACCATATATTTT. It translates to CASSPSAGGLNTIYF. V gene TRBV7-8 combines with J gene TRBJ1-3, with a possible D match to TRBD1 (6 bases). Germline values: CDR1 SGHVS, CDR2 FQNEAQ. V lost 5 bases, J lost 6 bases, and 17 bases lay in between. The CDR3 sequence is 15 residues long.

CDR3 sequence: CASSLYPPQGAGSYEQYF. The CDR3 DNA follows: TGTGCCAGCAGTTTATACCCCCCTCAGGGGGCAGGCTCCTACGAGCAGTACTTC. The chain carries TRBV27 and TRBJ2-7, with 8 bases matching TRBD1. V shed 1 base, J shed 0 bases, and the junction held 11 bases outside the gene matches. Looked up from germline, CDR1 is MNHEY and CDR2 is SMNVEV (reference sequence). The CDR3 loop spans 18 amino acids.

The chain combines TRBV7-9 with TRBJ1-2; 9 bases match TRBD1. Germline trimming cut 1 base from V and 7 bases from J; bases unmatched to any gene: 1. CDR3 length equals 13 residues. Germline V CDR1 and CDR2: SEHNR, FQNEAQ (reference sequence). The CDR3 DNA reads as TGTGCCAGCAGCTTAGGGGACAGGGCTGGCTACACCTTC. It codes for CASSLGDRAGYTF. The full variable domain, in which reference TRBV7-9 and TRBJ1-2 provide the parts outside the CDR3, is DTGVSQNPRHKITKRGQNVTFRCDPISEHNRLYWYRQTLGQGPEFLTYFQNEAQLEKSRLLSDRFSAERPKGSFSTLEIQRTEQGDSAMYLCASSLGDRAGYTFGSGTRLTVV.

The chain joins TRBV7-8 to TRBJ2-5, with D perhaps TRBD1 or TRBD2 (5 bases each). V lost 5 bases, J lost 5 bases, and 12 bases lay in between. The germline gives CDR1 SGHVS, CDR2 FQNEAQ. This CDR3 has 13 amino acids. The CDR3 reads CASSRSWGETQYF. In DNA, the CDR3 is TGTGCCAGCAGCCGAAGCTGGGGGGAGACCCAGTACTTC. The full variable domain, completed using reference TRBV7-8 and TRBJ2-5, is GAGVSQSPRYKVAKRGQDVALRCDPISGHVSLFWYQQALGQGPEFLTYFQNEAQLDKSGLPSDRFFAERPEGSVSTLKIQRTQQEDSAVYLCASSRSWGETQYFGPGTRLLVL.

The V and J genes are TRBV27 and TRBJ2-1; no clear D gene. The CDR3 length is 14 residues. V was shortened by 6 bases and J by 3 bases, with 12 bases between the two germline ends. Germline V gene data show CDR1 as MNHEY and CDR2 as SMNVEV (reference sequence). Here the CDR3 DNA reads TGTGCCAGCAGGCCGGCAGGTCGCTACAATGAGCAGTTCTTC. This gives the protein CASRPAGRYNEQFF.

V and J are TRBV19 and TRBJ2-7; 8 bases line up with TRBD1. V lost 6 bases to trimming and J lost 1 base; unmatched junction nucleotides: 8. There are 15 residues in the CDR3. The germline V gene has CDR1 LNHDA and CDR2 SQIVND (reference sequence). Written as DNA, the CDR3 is TGTGCCAGTAGCGCGAGGGACAGGAGTTCCTACGAGCAGTACTTC. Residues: CASSARDRSSYEQYF.

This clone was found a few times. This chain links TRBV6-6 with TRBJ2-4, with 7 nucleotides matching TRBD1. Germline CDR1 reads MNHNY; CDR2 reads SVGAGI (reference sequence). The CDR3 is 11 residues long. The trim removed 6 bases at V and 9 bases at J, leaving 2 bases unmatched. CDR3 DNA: TGTGCCAGCAGCCCAGGGGGCATTCAGTACTTC. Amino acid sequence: CASSPGGIQYF.

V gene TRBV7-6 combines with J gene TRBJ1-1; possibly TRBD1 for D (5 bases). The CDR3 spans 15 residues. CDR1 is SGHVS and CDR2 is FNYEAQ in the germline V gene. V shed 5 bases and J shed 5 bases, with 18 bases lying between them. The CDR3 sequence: CASSDSTGLGTEAFF. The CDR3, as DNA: TGTGCCAGCAGCGACTCAACAGGACTGGGGACTGAAGCTTTCTTT.

As DNA, the CDR3 is TGCAGCGGACAACGATTCAGGGGCGAAATCACTGAAGCTTTCTTT. Its protein product is CSGQRFRGEITEAFF. V usage is TRBV29-1 and J usage is TRBJ1-1; D is possibly TRBD1 (6 bases). Trimming shortened V by 7 bases and J by 4 bases, and 22 bases separated the two germline ends. The germline V gene encodes CDR1 SQVTM and CDR2 ANQGSEA. The CDR3 spans 15 residues.

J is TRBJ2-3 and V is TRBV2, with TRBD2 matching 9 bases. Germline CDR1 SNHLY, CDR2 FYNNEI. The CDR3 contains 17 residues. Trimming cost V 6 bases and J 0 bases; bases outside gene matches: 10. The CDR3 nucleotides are TGTGCCAGCAGGGGGACTAGCCCCTTGTCTAGCACAGATACGCAGTATTTT. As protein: CASRGTSPLSSTDTQYF.

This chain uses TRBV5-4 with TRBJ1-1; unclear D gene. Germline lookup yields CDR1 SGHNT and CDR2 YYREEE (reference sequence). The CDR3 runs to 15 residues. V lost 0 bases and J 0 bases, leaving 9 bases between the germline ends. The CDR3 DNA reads TGTGCCAGCAGCTTGGAGGCAGGTTTGAACACTGAAGCTTTCTTT. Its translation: CASSLEAGLNTEAFF.

The CDR3 loop reads CASSLWTSATYNEQFF. CDR3 DNA sequence: TGTGCCAGCAGTTTATGGACTAGCGCTACCTACAATGAGCAGTTCTTC. The rearrangement joins TRBV27 to TRBJ2-1; TRBD2 matches at 9 bases. With V trimmed by 1 base and J by 2 bases, 3 bases remained unmatched. Germline lookup yields CDR1 MNHEY and CDR2 SMNVEV (reference sequence). This CDR3 has 16 residues.

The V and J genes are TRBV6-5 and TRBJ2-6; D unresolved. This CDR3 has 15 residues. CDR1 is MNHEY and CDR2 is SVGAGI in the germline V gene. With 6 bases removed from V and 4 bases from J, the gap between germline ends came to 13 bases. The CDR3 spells CASSLTSPGANVLTF. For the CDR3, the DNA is TGTGCCAGCAGCCTCACGTCCCCCGGGGCCAACGTCCTGACTTTC.

The CDR3 sequence is CASNGWDPRDEQFF. The CDR3 coding sequence is TGTGCCAGCAACGGATGGGATCCTCGGGATGAGCAGTTCTTC. The chain employs TRBV6-1 and TRBJ2-1; no clear D. This CDR3 is built from 14 residues. Germline CDR1 is MNHNS and CDR2 is SASEGT. The V gene lost 7 bases and the J gene lost 8 bases, with 18 bases spanning the gap.

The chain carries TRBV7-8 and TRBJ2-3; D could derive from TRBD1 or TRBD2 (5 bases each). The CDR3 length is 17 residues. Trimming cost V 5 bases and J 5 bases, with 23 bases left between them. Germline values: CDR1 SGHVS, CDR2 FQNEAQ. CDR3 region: CASSPRDDPLLRDTQYF. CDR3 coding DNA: TGTGCCAGCAGCCCCCGGGACGATCCCCTTTTAAGAGATACGCAGTATTTT.

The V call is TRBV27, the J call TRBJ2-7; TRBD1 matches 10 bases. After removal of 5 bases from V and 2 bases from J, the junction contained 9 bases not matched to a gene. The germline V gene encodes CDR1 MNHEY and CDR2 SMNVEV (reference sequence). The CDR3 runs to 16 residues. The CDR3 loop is CASSPEWGQGTYEQYF. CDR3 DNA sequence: TGTGCCAGCAGTCCCGAGTGGGGACAGGGGACCTACGAGCAGTACTTC.